This is a list of T cell receptor beta chains from one sample in a study of T cell repertoires in cytomegalovirus infection. One entry per CDR3 protein results from TCRdb running MiXCR on the reads. The repertoire holds about 250,000 distinct CDR3 sequences, with 6% to 8% as singletons. Specimen: PBMCs. The receptors were gathered from a human donor in good health (CMV status not recorded). Some clones in this sample may be carry-over from other donors' samples. CDR3s leave out the opening cysteine and the closing phenylalanine or tryptophan. Fields, in order: V gene, CDR3 protein.

>TRBV5-1
ASSWGVGYEQY
>TRBV28
ASSGKVGGETQY
>TRBV20-1
SARDQDSSYEQY
>TRBV20-1
SAKDRVKLF
>TRBV12-3/TRBV12-4
ASSFPVSSNTIY
>TRBV2
ASRWTSGGSQETQY
>TRBV29-1
SVRERGGLNEQF
>TRBV6-2/TRBV6-3
ASRKTGESYEQY
>TRBV30
AWSRLSETQY
>TRBV19
ASKLIAGSSGNTIY
>TRBV7-2
ASSLRQGPYEQY
>TRBV2
ASSEQGGTQY
>TRBV6-1
ASSYAPVAYNEQF
>TRBV28
ASSSERNRDGNTIY
>TRBV30
AWSQTSQGYEQY
>TRBV29-1
SVEDPRAGEGEQY
>TRBV14
ASSQREHGANVLT
>TRBV7-2
ASSLEGLPSYEQY
>TRBV29-1
SVEKEGTIYGYT
>TRBV6-6
ASSYAIFQPQH
>TRBV29-1
SVEDREVGRGELF
>TRBV15
ATSMPGGNEQF
>TRBV12-3/TRBV12-4
ASSYGGDSYEQY
>TRBV18
ASSLKTVDMNTEAF
>TRBV6-2/TRBV6-3
ASWEQGLNFVNTGELF
>TRBV29-1
SVETTGRSGGGPETQY
>TRBV2
ASIRLAGGDNEQF
>TRBV19
ASSRDRVTGELF
>TRBV29-1
SVVSAGSGANVLT
>TRBV10-2
ASSNMQGTITGELF
>TRBV18
ASSPTKEYGYT
>TRBV7-9
ASSLVPGTGELF
>TRBV28
ASSSTPGTGGEQY
>TRBV7-9
ASSLRNRESGYT
>TRBV27
ASSLRPGNNSPLH
>TRBV28
ASSSRTYEQY
>TRBV4-2
ASSQDGQSTYEQY
>TRBV7-2
ASSLSTLYGYT
>TRBV10-3
AISGDSFSYNEQF
>TRBV7-8
ASSPFGSDYEQY
>TRBV5-6
ASSPLGSDEQF
>TRBV27
ASSFNQADTEAF
>TRBV10-3
AISNSGTGAQGGYT
>TRBV5-1
ASSPWTGANTEAF